The next 18 T cell receptor beta chains were all read from a single sample in a study of T cell changes during pregnancy in multiple sclerosis. Only in-frame clones appear in the TCRdb table, and some are missing; sequencing was by immunoSEQ multiplex PCR. The sample includes about 44,000 clones, about 94% of them seen just once. This material consisted of CD4+ T cells from peripheral blood mononuclear cells, taken in the first trimester of pregnancy. All receptors derive from a female donor with multiple sclerosis, enrolled in a pregnancy study.

The chain recombines TRBV11-2 with TRBJ2-7; perhaps TRBD2 as D (7 bases). The CDR3 contains 16 residues. Germline V lookup: CDR1 SGHAT, CDR2 FQNNGV. Trimming took 5 bases from V and 4 from J, leaving 21 bases between them. This CDR3 reads CASSSIEGGRWYEQYF. Written as DNA, the CDR3 is TGTGCCAGCAGCAGTATAGAGGGGGGGAGGTGGTACGAGCAGTACTTC.

The chain combines TRBV6-5 with TRBJ1-5, with D perhaps matching TRBD1 (6 bases). The CDR3 totals 13 residues. CDR1 MNHEY and CDR2 SVGAGI come from the germline V gene. Trimming cost V 7 bases and J 2 bases, with 9 bases left between them. The CDR3 DNA reads TGTGCCAGCACCCCAGGGGGCAATCAGCCCCAGCATTTT. Its translation: CASTPGGNQPQHF.

This clone was observed once. The V gene is TRBV11-2, the J gene TRBJ2-5; perhaps TRBD2 as D (5 bases). V was shortened by 3 bases and J by 10 bases, with 12 bases between the two germline ends. The CDR3 spans 12 residues. CDR1 and CDR2 from the germline V gene are SGHAT and FQNNGV. The CDR3 sequence is CASSLRGWDQYF. CDR3 DNA: TGTGCCAGCAGCTTGAGAGGGTGGGACCAGTACTTC.

The chain joins TRBV10-3 to TRBJ2-7; 9 bases fit TRBD1. The CDR3 sequence is 13 residues long. Trimming cost V 10 bases and J 4 bases; bases outside gene matches: 8. Germline-derived CDR1 and CDR2 are ENHRY and SYGVKD. The CDR3 sequence: CATTRQGGYEQYF. CDR3 sequence (DNA): TGTGCCACAACCCGACAGGGGGGTTACGAGCAGTACTTC.

The chain combines TRBV19 with TRBJ1-2; D not resolved. CDR3 length equals 13 residues. V lost 7 bases, J lost 8 bases, and 17 bases lay in between. Germline V gene lookup returns CDR1 LNHDA and CDR2 SQIVND (reference sequence). The CDR3 protein is CASIHPTSRGYTF. CDR3 sequence (DNA): TGTGCCAGTATCCACCCTACCTCGAGGGGCTACACCTTC.

The rearrangement uses TRBV4-2 and TRBJ2-3, with 14 bases matching TRBD2. V shed 0 bases, J shed 3 bases, and the junction held 8 bases outside the gene matches. The length of the CDR3 is 19 residues. The V gene's germline CDR1 is LGHNA and CDR2 YNFKEQ. The chain's CDR3 is CASSQDLGGLAGATDTQYF. DNA of the CDR3: TGTGCCAGCAGCCAAGATTTAGGGGGACTAGCGGGGGCGACAGATACGCAGTATTTT.

The chain combines TRBV7-8 with TRBJ1-1, with a weak D call TRBD1 (6 bases). This CDR3 is 17 amino acids long. V shed 3 bases and J shed 3 bases, with 20 bases lying between them. Germline assignment: CDR1 SGHVS and CDR2 FQNEAQ. The CDR3 protein is CASSFPIGGGTHTEAFF. CDR3 nucleotides: TGTGCCAGCAGCTTCCCGATAGGGGGAGGGACGCACACTGAAGCTTTCTTT. The variable domain in full, completed from reference TRBV7-8 and TRBJ1-1, reads GAGVSQSPRYKVAKRGQDVALRCDPISGHVSLFWYQQALGQGPEFLTYFQNEAQLDKSGLPSDRFFAERPEGSVSTLKIQRTQQEDSAVYLCASSFPIGGGTHTEAFFGQGTRLTVV.

This clone was observed once. Written as DNA, the CDR3 is TGTGCCAGCAGCTTAGGGACAGGCGACAGCTATGGCTACACCTTC. Protein: CASSLGTGDSYGYTF. The gene calls are TRBV7-9 and TRBJ1-2; 7 positions match TRBD1. The V and J ends lost 1 base and 4 bases, in that order; junction bases with no gene match: 6. From germline, CDR1 is SEHNR and CDR2 FQNEAQ (reference sequence). The CDR3 totals 15 residues.

The rearrangement links TRBV5-1 to TRBJ2-5, with TRBD2 matching over 7 bases. This CDR3 contains 16 residues. Germline V gives CDR1 SGHRS, CDR2 YFSETQ. J was trimmed by 4 bases and V by 3 bases; bases with no gene match: 12. CDR3 in DNA: TGCGCCAGCAGCTCGGGAGGTCCTAGCCTCGGAGAGACCCAGTACTTC. Its translation is CASSSGGPSLGETQYF.

The V gene is TRBV7-9, the J gene TRBJ1-1, with 7 bases identical to TRBD1. The junction had 13 bases not matched to a gene; V was cut back by 5 bases and J by 4 bases. This CDR3 has 16 residues. Germline V gene sequence: CDR1 SEHNR, CDR2 FQNEAQ (reference sequence). This CDR3 reads CASSINRGGLGTEAFF. CDR3 DNA: TGTGCCAGCAGCATAAACAGGGGTGGGTTGGGCACTGAAGCTTTCTTT.

In its sample, this clone was seen once. This chain links TRBV19 with TRBJ2-5; 8 nucleotides match TRBD1. The CDR3 has 16 amino acids. Germline loops: CDR1 LNHDA, CDR2 SQIVND (reference sequence). Unmatched junction bases numbered 16, after V lost 9 bases and J lost 4 bases. The CDR3 nucleotides read TGTGCCAGGGTCGTCCCGGGACAGGAAATTTCAGAGACCCAGTACTTC. The encoded protein is CARVVPGQEISETQYF.

The chain has TRBV5-1 and TRBJ1-2, with TRBD1 matching 7 bases. The CDR3 has 14 amino acids. J was trimmed by 6 bases and V by 4 bases; bases with no gene match: 9. Germline assignment: CDR1 SGHRS and CDR2 YFSETQ. CDR3 nucleotides: TGCGCCAGCAGCAACATTCCCGGACAGGATGGCTACACCTTC. This translates into CASSNIPGQDGYTF.

The rearrangement links TRBV6-1 to TRBJ1-3; 8 nucleotides match TRBD1. Germline V gives CDR1 MNHNS, CDR2 SASEGT. CDR3 length equals 15 residues. The ends lost 3 bases at V and 9 bases at J; junction bases unmatched: 10. The CDR3 protein is CASSEIRTGSGTIYF. CDR3 DNA: TGTGCCAGCAGTGAGATCCGGACAGGGTCGGGCACCATATATTTT.

The V call is TRBV2, the J call TRBJ1-4, with D perhaps TRBD1 (6 bases). V gave up 6 bases and J gave up 3 bases, with 11 bases separating them. Germline V lookup: CDR1 SNHLY, CDR2 FYNNEI. This CDR3 region has 14 residues. The DNA of the CDR3 is TGTGCCAGCAGCCGGACAGTGCCTAATGAAAAACTGTTTTTT. It translates to CASSRTVPNEKLFF.

This sequence joins TRBV4-1 and TRBJ2-7; D possibly corresponds to TRBD1 (5 bases). Between the trimmed V and J ends, which lost 3 bases and 3 bases, there was a span of 15 bases. CDR1 MGHRA and CDR2 YSYEKL come from the germline V gene. The CDR3 extends over 15 amino acids. CDR3 amino acids: CASSHPGMTDYEQYF. The DNA for the CDR3 is TGCGCCAGCAGCCACCCAGGGATGACTGACTACGAGCAGTACTTC.

The V call is TRBV5-4, the J call TRBJ2-3; 16 bases are shared with TRBD2. The length of the CDR3 is 18 residues. J gave up 7 bases and V 4 bases, and 12 bases lay outside the gene matches. The germline V gene has CDR1 SGHNT and CDR2 YYREEE (reference sequence). The CDR3 sequence: CASSVGTSGGATLYTQYF. Here the CDR3 DNA reads TGTGCCAGCAGCGTCGGGACTAGCGGGGGGGCCACCTTATATACGCAGTATTTT. Drawing the rest from reference TRBV5-4 and TRBJ2-3, the complete variable domain is ETGVTQSPTHLIKTRGQQVTLRCSSQSGHNTVSWYQQALGQGPQFIFQYYREEENGRGNFPPRFSGLQFPNYSSELNVNALELDDSALYLCASSVGTSGGATLYTQYFGPGTRLTVL.

The chain links TRBV11-1 to TRBJ2-2; a possible D gene is TRBD2 (6 bases). The CDR3 runs 18 residues. Germline values: CDR1 SGHAT, CDR2 FQDESV (reference sequence). Trimming pared 5 bases from V and 5 bases from J, leaving 24 bases between. CDR3 residues: CASSPPRRGKVGTGELFF. The DNA for the CDR3 is TGTGCCAGCAGCCCCCCCAGGCGGGGTAAAGTCGGAACCGGGGAGCTGTTTTTT.

This rearrangement joins TRBV12-2 to TRBJ2-3; the table's D call, TRBD1, was not checked against the DNA. TRBV12-2 is noted as a pseudogene. This CDR3 region has 15 residues. The CDR3 region has the DNA TGTGCAAGTCGCCAAGGACACCTTAGCACAGATACGCAGTATTTT. Its translation: CASRQGHLSTDTQYF.